Presented here are 22 T cell receptor beta chains from one specimen sequenced in a study of neurological immune-mediated disorders. Time point indicated: longitudinal time-point 1 (baseline). TCRdb re-analysed the 5' RACE reads in MiXCR, keeping a single row per CDR3 protein. The repertoire includes about 71,000 distinct CDR3 sequences, roughly a tenth of them detected once, and roughly 10% sits in the top ten. Sequenced sample: PBMCs. The receptors stem from a man aged 25 to 40 in good health.

This clonotype showed up many times. The V and J genes are TRBV27 and TRBJ2-1; possibly TRBD2 for D (5 bases). This CDR3 region has 16 residues. The V end was cut by 0 bases, the J end by 2 bases, with 11 bases between. Germline CDR1 MNHEY, CDR2 SMNVEV (reference sequence). CDR3 in DNA: TGTGCCAGCAGTTTATCTTTGGGAGTGGCCTACAATGAGCAGTTCTTC. Residues: CASSLSLGVAYNEQFF.

This sequence joins TRBV29-1 and TRBJ1-4; TRBD1 might be the D (6 bases). The CDR3 consists of 13 residues. The V end lost 7 bases, the J end lost 5 bases, and 14 bases lay between the germline ends. The V gene's germline CDR1 is SQVTM and CDR2 ANQGSEA. This CDR3 reads CSAWTAQNEKLFF. CDR3 sequence (DNA): TGCAGCGCCTGGACAGCGCAGAATGAAAAACTGTTTTTT.

In its sample, this clonotype was seen many times. The rearrangement links TRBV5-6 to TRBJ2-1; tentatively, D is TRBD2 (6 bases). Deletions cut 0 bases from V and 1 base from J, with 17 bases between. Germline assignment: CDR1 SGHDT and CDR2 YYEEEE. The CDR3 runs to 18 residues. The CDR3 protein is CASSLAGGTGASYNEQFF. The CDR3, as DNA: TGTGCCAGCAGCTTGGCTGGCGGGACCGGGGCGTCCTACAATGAGCAGTTCTTC.

This clonotype came up many times. CDR3 bases: TGTGCCAGTAGTATAGCCGTGGACTCGTTCTACGAGCAGTACTTC. Its translation is CASSIAVDSFYEQYF. This chain uses TRBV19 with TRBJ2-7; tentatively, D is TRBD2 (5 bases). The V end lost 1 base, the J end lost 3 bases, and 13 bases lay between the germline ends. This CDR3 is 15 amino acids long. Germline V gene sequence: CDR1 LNHDA, CDR2 SQIVND (reference sequence).

This clonotype was observed at least ten times. The chain employs TRBV12-3 or TRBV12-4 and TRBJ2-1; D could derive from TRBD1 or TRBD2 (5 bases each). The CDR3 sequence is 14 residues long. The germline V and J ends were trimmed by 7 bases and 7 bases, with 17 bases remaining between them. The DNA of the CDR3 is TGTGCCAGCACCCTCGGGATAGGGGTTAATGAGCAGTTCTTC. Its translation: CASTLGIGVNEQFF.

The sample holds a few counts of this clonotype. DNA of the CDR3: TGTGCCAGCAGCTTAGTCTCTAGCGGGGGGGATGAGCAGTTCTTC. Translation: CASSLVSSGGDEQFF. The genes are TRBV7-2 and TRBJ2-1, with TRBD2 matching over 12 bases. There are 15 residues in the CDR3. Losses at the gene ends were 1 base for V and 8 bases for J; bases not matched to a gene: 3. The germline CDR1 and CDR2 sequences are SGHTA and FQGNSA.

This clonotype was seen ten or more times. Relative to the germline gene, one junction end is altered; a read error may explain this. The genes are TRBV27 and TRBJ2-7; 7 nucleotides agree with TRBD1. The CDR3 runs 18 residues. Germline V gene data show CDR1 as MNHEY and CDR2 as SMNVEV (reference sequence). The CDR3, as DNA: TGTGCCAGCAGTTTATCGGTTAAGGGGGCGAGAATCTCCCACGAGCAGTACTTC. Translation gives CASSLSVKGARISHEQYF.

About this clonotype: A single base separates this from a much larger clone, so it may be a read error. The gene calls are TRBV7-2 and TRBJ2-3; possibly TRBD2 for D (7 bases). The germline V and J ends were trimmed by 6 bases and 0 bases, with 13 bases remaining between them. Germline V CDR1 and CDR2: SGHTA, FQGNSA. The CDR3 is made up of 15 amino acids. This CDR3 reads CASRFGGPSTDTQYF. The CDR3 region has the DNA TGTGCCAGCAGATTCGGGGGGCCTAGCACAGATACGCAGTATTTT.

This clonotype was detected many times. This chain links TRBV20-1 with TRBJ2-3; TRBD2 matches at 10 bases. The germline gives CDR1 DFQATT, CDR2 SNEGSKA (reference sequence). The length of the CDR3 is 15 residues. V dropped 1 base and J dropped 4; count of bases not matched to a gene: 5. For the CDR3, the DNA is TGCAGTGCTAGAGGCCTAGCGGGAGATTCAGATACGCAGTATTTT. It codes for CSARGLAGDSDTQYF.

The sample holds many counts of this clonotype. The junction differs from germline at one of its ends, possibly a read error. The chain uses TRBV7-2 and TRBJ2-7; tentative D call: TRBD2 (5 bases). Germline-derived CDR1 and CDR2 are SGHTA and FQGNSA. This CDR3 contains 15 residues. Here the CDR3 DNA reads TGTGCCAGCAGCCTAGCCCGGGCCCTTGCCTACGAGCAGTACTTC. Its protein product is CASSLARALAYEQYF.

At least ten counts were recorded for this clonotype. The chain is built from TRBV10-2 and TRBJ2-7; the D gene could be TRBD1 or TRBD2 (6 bases each). Trimming shortened V by 1 base and J by 7 bases, and 17 bases separated the two germline ends. Germline lookup yields CDR1 WSHSY and CDR2 SAAADI. The CDR3 covers 15 residues. CDR3 bases: TGCGCCAGCAGTGAGTACGGGGGCCCCTTTGGGGAGCAGTACTTC. Its translation is CASSEYGGPFGEQYF.

Many counts were recorded for this clonotype. The CDR3: CASRKGGQGTNEKLFF. The CDR3 DNA follows: TGTGCCAGCAGAAAAGGAGGACAGGGCACTAATGAAAAACTGTTTTTT. The chain links TRBV28 to TRBJ1-4, with 8 bases identical to TRBD1. The length of the CDR3 is 16 residues. The junction had 8 bases not matched to a gene; V was cut back by 6 bases and J by 2 bases. Looked up from germline, CDR1 is MDHEN and CDR2 is SYDVKM.

This clonotype showed up many times. The rearrangement uses TRBV28 and TRBJ1-2; tentatively, D is TRBD1 (5 bases). Germline-derived CDR1 and CDR2 are MDHEN and SYDVKM. V was trimmed by 6 bases and J by 8 bases, leaving 31 bases between them. CDR3 size: 18 residues. CDR3 in DNA: TGTGCCAGCAGCACCCTAAAGCTTACTCGGGGCGAGAGAAAAGGCTACACCTTC. It yields the protein CASSTLKLTRGERKGYTF.

This clonotype came up many times. The chain carries TRBV6-5 and TRBJ2-3, with 8 bases fitting TRBD2. The V gene's germline CDR1 is MNHEY and CDR2 SVGAGI. Trimming removed 9 bases from V and 7 bases from J; junction bases left unmatched: 6. The length of the CDR3 is 12 residues. This CDR3 reads CARGRGGNTQYF. CDR3 sequence (DNA): TGTGCCAGAGGTCGGGGGGGAAATACGCAGTATTTT.

This clonotype was observed many times. This chain links TRBV28 with TRBJ2-3; the D call may be TRBD1 or TRBD2 (5 bases each). Germline CDR1 reads MDHEN; CDR2 reads SYDVKM. V was pared by 4 bases and J by 1 base, with 12 bases between. There are 15 residues in the CDR3. CDR3 amino acids: CASSSLLGGTDTQYF. The CDR3 coding sequence is TGTGCCAGCAGTTCCTTACTGGGGGGCACAGATACGCAGTATTTT.

The table lists this clonotype with a few counts. This may arise from a read error, as a much more abundant clone is one base away. The chain is built from TRBV6-6 and TRBJ2-7; D remains ambiguous. Germline V gene sequence: CDR1 MNHNY, CDR2 SVGAGI (reference sequence). CDR3 length: 16 residues. The CDR3 reads CVSSTDPSGTTYEQYF. The CDR3 nucleotides are TGTGTCAGCAGTACAGACCCCTCAGGTACTACCTACGAGCAGTACTTC.

This clonotype was observed at least ten times. The V call is TRBV21-1, the J call TRBJ2-7; the DNA was not compared with TRBD1, the D call given in the table. TRBV21-1 is a recognized pseudogene. This CDR3 has 18 amino acids. The CDR3 sequence: CASNPPQGDPGEDWEQYF. The CDR3 coding sequence is TGTGCCAGCAACCCGCCTCAGGGGGACCCGGGGGAAGACTGGGAGCAGTACTTC.

This clonotype was seen ten or more times. The V call is TRBV3-1, the J call TRBJ2-3, with 8 positions matching TRBD2. The CDR3 is made up of 20 amino acids. V lost 7 bases and J lost 4; bases outside the gene matches: 25. Germline V gene data show CDR1 as LGHDT and CDR2 as YNNKEL (reference sequence). CDR3 loop: CASTPRGAGVGSGSPDTQYF. The CDR3 DNA reads TGTGCCAGCACCCCAAGGGGAGCGGGAGTCGGCAGCGGGAGTCCAGATACGCAGTATTTT.

This clonotype has at least ten counts. The V and J genes are TRBV7-9 and TRBJ2-4; 11 bases fit TRBD1. V lost 5 bases to trimming and J lost 6 bases; unmatched junction nucleotides: 6. CDR1 SEHNR and CDR2 FQNEAQ come from the germline V gene (reference sequence). This CDR3 is built from 15 residues. CDR3 sequence reads: CASSMRTGGLNIQYF. The CDR3 DNA reads TGTGCCAGCAGCATGAGGACAGGGGGCTTAAACATTCAGTACTTC.

The chain combines TRBV3-1 with TRBJ2-7; 7 bases line up with TRBD2. V shed 8 bases and J 5 bases; nucleotides not matched to a gene: 9. The germline CDR1 and CDR2 sequences are LGHDT and YNNKEL (reference sequence). The length of the CDR3 is 13 residues. CDR3 amino acids: CASDSGTIDEQYF. DNA for the CDR3: TGTGCCAGCGACAGCGGGACCATCGACGAGCAGTACTTC.

In this sample, this clonotype turned up many times. This chain links TRBV29-1 with TRBJ1-1; D gene uncertain. Germline V lookup: CDR1 SQVTM, CDR2 ANQGSEA. V gave up 6 bases and J gave up 1 base, with 12 bases separating them. The CDR3 is 13 residues long. The CDR3 DNA reads as TGCAGCGTGGTAGCGGGCCGGAACACTGAAGCTTTCTTT. Protein sequence: CSVVAGRNTEAFF.

In this sample, this clonotype turned up many times. J is TRBJ2-2 and V is TRBV7-2, with 9 bases identical to TRBD1. Germline V gene lookup returns CDR1 SGHTA and CDR2 FQGNSA. The ends lost 5 bases at V and 3 bases at J; junction bases unmatched: 7. The CDR3 has 16 residues. The DNA of the CDR3 is TGTGCCAGCAGCCGACTACGGACAGGGGACACCGGGGAGCTGTTTTTT. Protein sequence: CASSRLRTGDTGELFF.